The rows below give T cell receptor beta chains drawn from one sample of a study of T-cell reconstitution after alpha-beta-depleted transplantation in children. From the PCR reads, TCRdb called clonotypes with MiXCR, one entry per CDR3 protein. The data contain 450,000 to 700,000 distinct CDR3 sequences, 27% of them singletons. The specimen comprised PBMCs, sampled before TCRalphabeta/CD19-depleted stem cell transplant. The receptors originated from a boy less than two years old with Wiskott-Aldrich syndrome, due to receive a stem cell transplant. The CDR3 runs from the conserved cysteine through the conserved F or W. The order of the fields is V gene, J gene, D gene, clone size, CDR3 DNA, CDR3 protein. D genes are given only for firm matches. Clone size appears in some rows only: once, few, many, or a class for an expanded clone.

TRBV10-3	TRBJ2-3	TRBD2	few	TGTGCCTCCCAGCGGGAGTCCCCAGATACGCAGTATTTT	CASQRESPDTQYF
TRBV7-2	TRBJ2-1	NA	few	TGTGCCAGCAGCTTAGGGGGGAATGGCAGGAATGAGCAGTTCTTC	CASSLGGNGRNEQFF
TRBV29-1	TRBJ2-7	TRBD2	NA	TGCAGCGCAAGCGGACTAGCGGGAGGCGAGCAGTACTTC	CSASGLAGGEQYF
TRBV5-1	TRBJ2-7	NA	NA	TGCGCCAGCAGCTTGGGGGACGACCCCTACGAGCAGTACTTC	CASSLGDDPYEQYF
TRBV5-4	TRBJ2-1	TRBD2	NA	TGTGCCAGCAGCTTGGATTTAGCGGGAGGGACAGCCTACAATGAGCAGTTCTTC	CASSLDLAGGTAYNEQFF
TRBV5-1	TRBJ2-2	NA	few	TGCGCCAGCAGCTTGGCGGGAGAGTCCGGGGAGCTGTTTTTT	CASSLAGESGELFF
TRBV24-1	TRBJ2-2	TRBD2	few	TGTGCCACCAGTGATTTGACTAGCGGGAGCACCGGGGAGCTGTTTTTT	CATSDLTSGSTGELFF
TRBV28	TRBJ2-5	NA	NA	TGTGCCAGCAGTTCCGTAACTCGCAGGGGGGGAGAAGGAAGGGAGACCCAGTACTTC	CASSSVTRRGGEGRETQYF
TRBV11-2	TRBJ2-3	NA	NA	TGTGCCAGCAGCTTACGACTAGTTCGAGATACGCAGTATTTT	CASSLRLVRDTQYF
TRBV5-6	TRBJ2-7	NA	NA	TGTGCCAGCAGCTTTGGTCACTACGAGCAGTACTTC	CASSFGHYEQYF
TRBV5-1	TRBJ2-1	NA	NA	TGCGCCAGCAGCTTGGATACCCATTTCCGGGAGCGATACAATGAGCAGTTCTTC	CASSLDTHFRERYNEQFF
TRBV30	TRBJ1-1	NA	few	TGTGCCTGGAGTGTACTTGGGATAATGAACACTGAAGCTTTCTTT	CAWSVLGIMNTEAFF
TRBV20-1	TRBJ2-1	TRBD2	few	TGCAGTGCTATGTACCTAGCGGGACTCAACAATGAGCAGTTCTTC	CSAMYLAGLNNEQFF
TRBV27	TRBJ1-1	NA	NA	TGTGCCAGCAGGGGGGTGTTTCCGAACACTGAAGCTTTCTTT	CASRGVFPNTEAFF
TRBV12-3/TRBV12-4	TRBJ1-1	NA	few	TGTGCCAGCAGTATACCGGGGCGGGGAGGCACTGAAGCTTTCTTT	CASSIPGRGGTEAFF
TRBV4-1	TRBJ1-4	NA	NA	TGCGCCAGCAGCCAAGATTCGGGGGTAACTAATGAAAAACTGTTTTTT	CASSQDSGVTNEKLFF
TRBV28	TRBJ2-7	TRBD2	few	TGTGCCAGCAGTGGAGCGGGAGCAACCTACGAGCAGTACTTC	CASSGAGATYEQYF
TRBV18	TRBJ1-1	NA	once	TGTGCCAGCTCACCACCGTTAAAACCTCTAGGTAAGAACACTGAAGCTTTCTTT	CASSPPLKPLGKNTEAFF
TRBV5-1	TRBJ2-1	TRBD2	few	TGCGCCAGCAGCCTAACGACTAGCGGGAGGGCCTACAATGAGCAGTTCTTC	CASSLTTSGRAYNEQFF
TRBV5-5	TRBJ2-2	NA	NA	TGTGCCAGCAGCCCGGGACCCCCAACGCCCACCGGGGAGCTGTTTTTT	CASSPGPPTPTGELFF
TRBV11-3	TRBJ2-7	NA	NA	TGTGCCAGCAGCTTATTGGGACACCAATACGAGCAGTACTTC	CASSLLGHQYEQYF
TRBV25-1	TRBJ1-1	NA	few	TGTGCCAGCAGTGAATATGTGTCCGCTGAAGCTTTCTTT	CASSEYVSAEAFF
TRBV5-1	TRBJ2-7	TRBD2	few	TGCGCCAGCAGCTTGGCCGCTAAACTAGCGGTCTCCTACGAGCAGTACTTC	CASSLAAKLAVSYEQYF
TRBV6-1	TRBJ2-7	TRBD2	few	TGTGCCAGCAGTGGGCTAGCGGCCTGGAGCTCCTACGAGCAGTACTTC	CASSGLAAWSSYEQYF
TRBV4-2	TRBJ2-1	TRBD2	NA	TGTGCCAGCAGCCAAGATCGGTTAGCGGGAGTGGGTGAGCAGTTCTTC	CASSQDRLAGVGEQFF
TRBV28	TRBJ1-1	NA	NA	TGTGCCAGCAGACGCTACTTGAACACTGAAGCTTTCTTT	CASRRYLNTEAFF
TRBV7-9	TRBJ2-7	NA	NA	TGTGCCAGCAGCTTCGGCCGTGCCTTAGCGGACTCCTACGAGCAGTACTTC	CASSFGRALADSYEQYF
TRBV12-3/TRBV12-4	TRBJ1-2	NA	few	TGTGCCAGCAGTTTGGGCTCGCCTGGTGGCTACACCTTC	CASSLGSPGGYTF
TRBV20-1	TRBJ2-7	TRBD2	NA	TGCTGTGCTAGAGGGACTAGCGGGAGGAGCTCCTACGAGCAGTACTTC	CCARGTSGRSSYEQYF
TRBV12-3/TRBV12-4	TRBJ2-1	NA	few	TGTGCCAGCAGTTTGGACATGGGGAATGAGCAGTTCTTC	CASSLDMGNEQFF
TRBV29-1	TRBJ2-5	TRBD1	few	TGCAGCGTTTTGGACAGGAGTACGGAGACCCAGTACTTC	CSVLDRSTETQYF
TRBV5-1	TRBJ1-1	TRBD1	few	TGCGCCAGCAGCCCCGGACCCGGGACAGGGAACACTGAAGCTTTCTTT	CASSPGPGTGNTEAFF
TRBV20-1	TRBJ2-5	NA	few	TGCAGTGAGCGGGCTGAAGAGACCCAGTACTTC	CSERAEETQYF
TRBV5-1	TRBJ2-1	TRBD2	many	TGCGCCAGCAGCTCCGGGACTAGCAATGAGCAGTTCTTC	CASSSGTSNEQFF
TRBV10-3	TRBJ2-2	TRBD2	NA	TGTGCCATCAGGGGACCGGGACTAAAAAACACCGGGGAGCTGTTTTTT	CAIRGPGLKNTGELFF
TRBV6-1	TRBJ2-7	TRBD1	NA	TGTGCCAGCAGTACAGGGGGGCCGTCCTACGAGCAGTACTTC	CASSTGGPSYEQYF
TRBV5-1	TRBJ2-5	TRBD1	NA	TGCGCCAGCAGACTAGGACAGGGAATAGAGACCCAGTACTTC	CASRLGQGIETQYF
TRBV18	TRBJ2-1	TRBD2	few	TGTGCCAGCTCACCAGGGACTACCCGTGGGCAGTTCTTC	CASSPGTTRGQFF
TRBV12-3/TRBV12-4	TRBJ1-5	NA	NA	TGTGCCAGCGCCATGGGGGAGGGCCAGCCCCAGCATTTT	CASAMGEGQPQHF
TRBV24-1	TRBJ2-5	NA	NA	TGTGCCACCAGTGATTTTTTGCAGGGCCAAGAGACCCAGTACTTC	CATSDFLQGQETQYF
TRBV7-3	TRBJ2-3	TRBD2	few	TGTGCCAGCAGCCCGGCTGGACTAGCGGCCACGCAGTATTTT	CASSPAGLAATQYF
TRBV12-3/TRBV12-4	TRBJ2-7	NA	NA	TGTGCCAGCAGTTTGGGTCCTATCGGATCCGAGCAGTACTTC	CASSLGPIGSEQYF
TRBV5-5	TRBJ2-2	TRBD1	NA	TGTGCCAGCAGCCGGGGCGCAGGGGGCTTGGGCACCGGGGAGCTGTTTTTT	CASSRGAGGLGTGELFF
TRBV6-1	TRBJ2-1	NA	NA	TGTGCCAGCACCAACCGGAGGGGGGGCTCCTACAATGAGCAGTTCTTC	CASTNRRGGSYNEQFF
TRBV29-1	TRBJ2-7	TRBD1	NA	TGCAGCGTGCAACAGGGGGTTACAACCTACGAGCAGTACTTC	CSVQQGVTTYEQYF
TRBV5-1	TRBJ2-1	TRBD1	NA	TGCGCCAGCAGCTCGGGACAGGGGGATAGTGAGCAGTTCTTC	CASSSGQGDSEQFF
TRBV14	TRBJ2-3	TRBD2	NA	TGTGCCAGCAGCCGTTCACCGCCGGGACTAGCGGGAGTTCGGGCAGATACGCAGTATTTT	CASSRSPPGLAGVRADTQYF
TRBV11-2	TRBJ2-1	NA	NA	TGTGCCAGCAGCTTAGATTTCAGGGTATACGCGAGGAATGAGCAGTTCTTC	CASSLDFRVYARNEQFF